This TCR beta chain was profiled in a study of cytomegalovirus exposure and HLA in healthy donors (dated by TCRdb to about 2017). With regard to the full study: The roughly 650 repertoires of the first cohort and the 110 or so validation repertoires were produced on the same platform, according to a later analysis. A separate validation cohort of 100 to 150 different subjects was used in addition to the approximately 670-subject first cohort. The study aimed to test whether cataloging public T cell receptors could reveal signatures of past pathogen exposure. High-throughput TCR immunosequencing, statistical association of individual TCRs with disease status, and machine learning were combined to predict cytomegalovirus infection status. General conclusions and limits of the study: A later analysis had no HLA typing for the validation cohort, so co-occurrence there was scored across all 110 or so repertoires. The authors suggested that the approach could potentially be generalized to other disease states and immunological phenotypes. The classifier was reported to diagnose cytomegalovirus status with high specificity and sensitivity in both the original and validation cohorts. Three of the identified cytomegalovirus-associated TCR beta chains were confirmed in vitro to be specific for cytomegalovirus antigens. Most TCR sequences were seen in very few donors, while some public TCRs were found in many individuals. The study gave a list of under 200 TCR beta chains associated with cytomegalovirus. In a later analysis, TCRs clustered in the first cohort were found to also tend to co-occur in the 110 or so validation repertoires, with approximately 93% of cluster scores above 0.

From its cysteine to its phenylalanine, the CDR3 spans 15 amino acids. The retained sequence is limited to the CDR3, 45 bases, with the frame set at the first base. A distance of 18 bases separates the germline ends of V and J, which lose 3 bases and 9 bases respectively. CDR1 and CDR2 are drawn from the germline V gene (reference sequence): LNHDA, SQIVND. Separate from the approximately 670-subject first cohort, the validation cohort of some 130 subjects was the group to which the donors belonged. Receptor amplification or capture employed the immunoSEQ multiplex PCR assay. As for the original processing: A statistical classification framework was developed to diagnose cytomegalovirus status using the catalog of TCR beta chain sequences. TCRdb obtained this table from immuneACCESS and retained in-frame rearrangements with V and J assigned. These tables miss some clones; where compared with another copy, unresolved V genes account for less than half of the shortfall, and the remainder is unexplained. That table is the source of V, J and clone size, and D and trimming were worked out from the DNA. The sample has some 220,000 clones on record, 90% to 95% of them singletons. In total, the top ten clones hold 1.1% of the sample.

With regard to this clone: The antigen this receptor binds is unknown. No quality values exist for individual bases; no much larger clone is one base distant.

Sequenced sample: PBMCs. This receptor chain uses TRBV19 and TRBJ1-5, and TRBD1 may be the D gene, going by 6 matching bases. This clonotype originated in a woman under 30 in good health and CMV-seronegative. This receptor carries the CDR3 CASSILGQPISPQHF. In nucleotide form, the sequence is TGTGCCAGTAGTATTCTTGGACAGCCGATATCGCCCCAGCATTTT.